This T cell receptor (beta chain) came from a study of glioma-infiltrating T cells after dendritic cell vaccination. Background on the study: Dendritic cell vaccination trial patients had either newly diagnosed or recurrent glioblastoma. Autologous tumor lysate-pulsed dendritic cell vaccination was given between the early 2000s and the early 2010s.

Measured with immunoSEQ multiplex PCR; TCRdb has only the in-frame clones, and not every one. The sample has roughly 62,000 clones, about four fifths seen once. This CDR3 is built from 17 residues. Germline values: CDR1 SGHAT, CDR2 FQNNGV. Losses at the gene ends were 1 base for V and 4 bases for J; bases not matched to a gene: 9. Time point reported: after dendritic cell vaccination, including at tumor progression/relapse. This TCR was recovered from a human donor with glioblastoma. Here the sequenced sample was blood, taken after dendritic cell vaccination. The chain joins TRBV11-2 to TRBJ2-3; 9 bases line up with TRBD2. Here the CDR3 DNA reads TGTGCCAGCAGCTTAGTTTGGCGGGGGGGCGGAGCAGATACGCAGTATTTT. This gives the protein CASSLVWRGGGADTQYF.